The T cell receptor (beta chain) described here comes from a study of blood T cell repertoires in COVID-19. Across the whole study: PBMCs, B-cell-depleted T cells, or T cells were the source of the cDNA or gDNA that made up the material.

Germline V gene lookup returns CDR1 MGHRA and CDR2 YSYEKL. The CDR3 loop spans 18 amino acids. V dropped 1 base and J dropped 7 bases, with 22 bases sitting between them. Individuals drawn from 20 to 30 US areas were roughly 18 to 95 years old. The study assigned cohorts using participant-reported clinical history. The study counted Cohort 3 donors as recovered given two negative PCRs, clearance, or symptom resolution. Generated by immunoSEQ multiplex PCR, the TCRdb table keeps only in-frame clones and is missing some. This table holds hundreds of thousands of clones, about 79% found once. This TCR was recovered from a woman in her sixties who had recovered from COVID-19. Source material: PBMCs or T cells enriched from blood (not recorded which). This sequence joins TRBV4-1 and TRBJ1-4; a weak D match, TRBD1 (6 bases). The CDR3 region has the DNA TGCGCCAGCAGCCAAGGGGGCATCCCAGGGGCAATTCGTGAAAAACTGTTTTTT. Translation: CASSQGGIPGAIREKLFF.